These T cell receptor beta chains were read from a single sample in a study of molecular identifiers for immune sequencing clone quantification. MiXCR was run by TCRdb on the PCR reads, yielding one entry per CDR3 protein. The repertoire consists of about 86,000 distinct CDR3 sequences, with about 23% occurring once and the leading ten covering approximately 0.8%. Sequencing was carried out using naive CD8+ T cells from blood, with Jurkat cell RNA spiked in. These receptors originate from a human donor in good health. Some libraries in this study had Jurkat cell RNA spiked in. Both conserved end residues are part of each CDR3. The order of the fields is clone size, D gene, V gene, J gene, CDR3 protein, CDR3 DNA. A D gene is named only where the DNA matches it firmly. Only part of the rows carry a size: once, few, many, or a class if the clone is expanded.

>many|TRBD2|TRBV19|TRBJ2-1
CASSTLGLADNEQFF
TGTGCCAGTAGTACGCTGGGACTAGCGGATAATGAGCAGTTCTTC
>many|NA|TRBV7-9|TRBJ1-4
CASSLYTEKLFF
TGTGCCAGCAGCCTCTACACAGAAAAACTGTTTTTT
>many|NA|TRBV4-3|TRBJ2-7
CASSRAVAGLSSYEQYF
TGCGCCAGCAGCCGCGCCGTGGCAGGGCTTAGTTCCTACGAGCAGTACTTC
>NA|NA|TRBV3-1|TRBJ2-7
CASSPEGTTYYGQYF
TGTGCCAGCAGCCCGGAAGGGACAACGTACTACGGGCAGTACTTC
>few|TRBD2|TRBV4-2|TRBJ2-3
CASSQGLAGATDTQYF
TGTGCCAGCAGCCAGGGACTAGCGGGAGCGACAGATACGCAGTATTTT
>few|TRBD2|TRBV5-4|TRBJ2-3
CASSQGTSGADTQYF
TGTGCCAGCAGCCAAGGGACTAGCGGGGCAGATACGCAGTATTTT
>few|NA|TRBV2|TRBJ1-1
CASSEAGRTGTYGTEAFF
TGTGCCAGCAGTGAAGCCGGTCGGACCGGGACATACGGGACTGAAGCTTTCTTT
>many|NA|TRBV29-1|TRBJ2-1
CSGTVRRDEQFF
TGCAGCGGAACGGTACGGAGGGATGAGCAGTTCTTC
>many|NA|TRBV19|TRBJ1-1
CASSTAGGANTEAFF
TGTGCCAGTAGTACGGCGGGAGGGGCAAACACTGAAGCTTTCTTT
>few|TRBD2|TRBV7-9|TRBJ2-7
CASSLLASVEQYF
TGTGCCAGCAGTTTACTAGCGTCGGTCGAGCAGTACTTC
>many|TRBD2|TRBV7-2|TRBJ2-7
CASSSGLAGPFYEQYF
TGTGCCAGCAGCTCAGGACTAGCGGGACCCTTCTACGAGCAGTACTTC
>NA|NA|TRBV30|TRBJ1-5
CAWGVGGNQPQHF
TGTGCCTGGGGGGTCGGGGGCAATCAGCCCCAGCATTTT
>NA|TRBD1|TRBV28|TRBJ2-2
CASSLRGGGTGELLF
TGTGCCAGCAGTTTAAGAGGGGGCGGCACCGGGGAGCTGCTTTTT
>many|NA|TRBV30|TRBJ2-7
CAWNSYGYEQYF
TGTGCCTGGAACAGTTACGGCTACGAGCAGTACTTC
>few|TRBD1|TRBV5-8|TRBJ2-5
CASSYGTGKETQYF
TGTGCCAGCAGTTATGGGACAGGGAAAGAGACCCAGTACTTC
>NA|NA|TRBV10-3|TRBJ2-7
CAISESRDSSYEQYF
TGTGCCATCAGTGAGTCGCGGGATTCATCCTACGAGCAGTACTTC
>NA|NA|TRBV28|TRBJ2-7
CASSLSTGPSYEQYF
TGTGCCAGCAGTCTATCAACGGGACCGAGTTACGAGCAGTACTTC
>NA|NA|TRBV13|TRBJ1-2
CASIEHGYAF
TGTGCCAGCATCGAACATGGCTACGCCTTC
>NA|TRBD1|TRBV7-3|TRBJ1-1
CASSSGQGATEAFF
TGTGCCAGCAGCTCGGGACAGGGGGCGACTGAAGCTTTCTTT
>few|NA|TRBV12-3/TRBV12-4|TRBJ1-3
CASSLVGLGNTIYF
TGTGCCAGCAGTTTGGTGGGACTGGGAAACACCATATATTTT
>many|NA|TRBV5-1|TRBJ2-3
CASSHSTDTQYF
TGTGCCAGCAGTCACTCCACAGATACGCAGTATTTT
>few|TRBD1|TRBV7-7|TRBJ2-5
CASSSQTGGMETQYF
TGTGCCAGCAGCTCACAGACAGGGGGCATGGAGACCCAGTACTTC
>few|NA|TRBV6-6|TRBJ2-3
CASSYSPGTDTQYF
TGTGCCAGCAGTTACTCACCGGGAACAGATACGCAGTATTTT
>few|NA|TRBV19|TRBJ2-7
CASSPGTVSYEQYF
TGTGCCAGTAGCCCCGGGACGGTCTCCTACGAGCAGTACTTC
>once|NA|TRBV29-1|TRBJ1-3
CSVTGEPGNTIYF
TGCAGCGTTACCGGGGAACCTGGAAACACCATATATTTT
>NA|TRBD2|TRBV4-1|TRBJ2-1
CASSQVLAGGAGPNNEQFF
TGCGCCAGCAGCCAGGTTCTAGCGGGGGGGGCTGGTCCAAACAATGAGCAGTTCTTC
>NA|NA|TRBV10-3|TRBJ1-3
CAMGGTSGNTIYF
TGTGCCATGGGGGGGACCTCTGGAAACACCATATATTTT
>NA|NA|TRBV14|TRBJ2-3
CASSQEYPTTTDTQYF
TGTGCCAGCAGCCAAGAATACCCGACCACAACAGATACGCAGTATTTT
>few|NA|TRBV7-3|TRBJ2-5
CASSLVNTQYF
TGTGCCAGCAGCTTAGTGAATACCCAGTACTTC